Here is one T cell receptor beta chain with its context. Its antigen remains unidentified. Assay: immunoSEQ multiplex PCR; the TCRdb copy retains only in-frame clones and omits some. This sample carries around 44,000 clones, approximately 79% of them seen once, and the ten largest clones take approximately 6.3%. The data derive from a study of a mutant IDH1 vaccine in newly diagnosed glioma. Study-wide context: V12 took place at week 35, and V13 at week 47. Findings of the study overall: Vaccination induced immune responses in about 93% of patients.

The CDR3 covers 16 residues. V was cut by 1 base and J by 6 bases, with 18 bases left in between. Looked up from germline, CDR1 is LNHNV and CDR2 is YYDKDF (reference sequence). Described time point: week 35, safety follow-up. Every vaccination contained 300 ug of the mutant IDH1 20-mer peptide and was paired with topical imiquimod. Patients in the study were vaccinated eight times, receiving shots in weeks 1, 3, 5, 7, 11, 15, 19 and 23. In every donor, the tumor was a new WHO grade 3 or 4 IDH1-mutant, ATRX-lost astrocytoma. The sample in question was PBMCs, obtained from a glioma patient whose treatment included an IDH1 peptide vaccine. V and J are TRBV15 and TRBJ1-2, with D possibly TRBD1 on 5 matching bases. The TCR sequence derives from a man aged 35 to 55 with glioma. The CDR3 region is CATSRAPSGGWDGYTF. The CDR3 coding sequence is TGTGCCACCAGCAGAGCCCCGTCTGGGGGGTGGGATGGCTACACCTTC.